One T cell receptor (beta chain) is described in this entry. At least ten counts were recorded for this clone. Its binding antigen is unknown. There are no base qualities to consult, and no much larger clone falls within one base. Each collaborating institution followed its own protocols to collect whole blood in K2EDTA tubes. For TCRbeta analysis, collaborators shipped samples as frozen whole blood, isolated PBMCs, or DNA extracted from either of those sample types. These data originate in a study of blood T cell repertoires in COVID-19 (dated by TCRdb to 2019 to 2021). Broadly, across the study: The collaborator samples originated in the United States, Italy and Spain and spanned the acute and convalescent phases of COVID-19. The prospective study material was composed of cDNA or gDNA derived from T cells, B-cell-depleted T cells, or PBMCs. The dataset comprised deeply sampled blood TCRbeta repertoires from subjects exposed to, actively infected with, or recovered from COVID-19. A freely available public database, intended as a resource for researchers studying the immune response to SARS-CoV-2, is where the repertoires were released. The samples were drawn from two sources: the first 160 participants of the ongoing ImmuneRACE study, and 1,200 or so subjects contributed by 6 global collaborators. Nearly every sample came with metadata listing a de-identified subject ID, COVID-19 status, age in years and sex. Where available, HLA class I and class II types were taken from metadata supplied by the sample provider and were not determined by assay-based typing. General findings and caveats noted by the study authors: Clinical and demographic metadata were provided uncurated, with the amount varying by source and participant.

TCRbeta CDR3 regions were amplified from genomic DNA using the immunoSEQ Assay, a bias-controlled multiplex PCR. Concerning the study's data processing: The number of nucleated cells in each sample was estimated by amplification of reference gene primers within the assay. To quantify the absolute abundance of each unique TCRbeta CDR3 rearrangement, sequence reads were collapsed and filtered. For each sample, productive Simpson clonality was calculated as the square root of Simpson's diversity index across productive rearrangements. The table was pulled from immuneACCESS by TCRdb, which kept in-frame rearrangements only. Such tables lose some clones; where checked, under half of the loss comes from unresolved V genes, and the rest has no known cause. That table furnishes V, J and clone size, whereas the DNA furnished D and trimming. The sample contains about 170,000 clones, around 81% of them found a single time. Approximately 11% of the sample is taken by the ten largest.

From V the trimming removes 3 bases and from J it removes 2 bases, while the gene matches leave 8 bases of the junction unaccounted for. CDR1 and CDR2, per the germline V gene, are SGHDT and YYEEEE. The CDR3 covers 15 residues, taking in both the cysteine and the phenylalanine. This entry keeps only the CDR3 DNA: 45 bases, framed from base 1. Sequenced material: peripheral blood. This TCR was recovered from a man aged 65 to 79 with active or convalescent COVID-19. The rearrangement joined TRBV5-6 to TRBJ2-7; TRBD1 fits 7 bases in the junction. The DNA is as follows: TGTGCCAGCAGCTGGGGCGCCGGGACAGCCTACGAGCAGTACTTC. This translates into CASSWGAGTAYEQYF.